This note documents a single T cell receptor (beta chain) sequence. TCRdb's copy holds only in-frame clones and misses some; the assay was immunoSEQ multiplex PCR. Found here are around 120,000 clones, approximately 85% of them singletons; the top ten hold 2% to 2.5%. These data come from a study of PD-L1 blockade in urothelial cancer. Germline trimming cut 5 bases from V and 7 bases from J; bases unmatched to any gene: 9. There are 15 residues in the CDR3. Germline CDR1 is KGHSH and CDR2 is LQKENI. This receptor was identified in a man aged 45-65 years with urothelial cancer. The material was PBMCs, obtained around atezolizumab (anti-PD-L1) treatment. This chain links TRBV18 with TRBJ1-2; 11 bases map to TRBD1. The CDR3 bases are TGTGCCAGCTCAGAGAACCCCGGGACAGGGGGTGGCTACACCTTC. Its translation: CASSENPGTGGGYTF.